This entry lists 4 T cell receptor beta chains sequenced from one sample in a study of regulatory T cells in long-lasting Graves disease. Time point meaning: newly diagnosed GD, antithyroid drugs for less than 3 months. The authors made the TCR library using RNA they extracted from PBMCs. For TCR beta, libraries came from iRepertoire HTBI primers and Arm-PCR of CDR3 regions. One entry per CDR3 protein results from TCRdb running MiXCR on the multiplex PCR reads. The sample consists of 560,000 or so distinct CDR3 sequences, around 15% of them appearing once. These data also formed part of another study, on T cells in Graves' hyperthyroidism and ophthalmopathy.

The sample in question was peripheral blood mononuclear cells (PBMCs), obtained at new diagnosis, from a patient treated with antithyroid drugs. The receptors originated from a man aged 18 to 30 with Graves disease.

CDR3 sequence reads: CASSGQGRYEQYF. The CDR3 region has the DNA TGTGCCAGCAGCGGACAGGGGAGGTACGAGCAGTACTTC. The chain has TRBV7-9 and TRBJ2-7, with 9 bases that match TRBD1. CDR1 and CDR2 (germline): SEHNR, FQNEAQ (reference sequence). The CDR3 loop spans 13 amino acids. Trimming took 5 bases from V and 4 from J; bases not matched to a gene: 3.

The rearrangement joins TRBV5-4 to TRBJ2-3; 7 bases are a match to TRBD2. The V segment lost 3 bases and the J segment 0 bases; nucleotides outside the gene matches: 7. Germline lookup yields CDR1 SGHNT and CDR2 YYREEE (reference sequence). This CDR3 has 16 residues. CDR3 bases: TGTGCCAGCAGCTCTAAACTAGCGAGGAGCACAGATACGCAGTATTTT. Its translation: CASSSKLARSTDTQYF.

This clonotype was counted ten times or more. The CDR3 bases are TGTGCCAGCAGGCAAACGAACACTGAAGCTTTCTTT. Its protein product is CASRQTNTEAFF. The chain couples TRBV12-3 or TRBV12-4 to TRBJ1-1, with unresolved D. The ends were cut back, 6 bases at V and 1 base at J, with 6 bases in the middle. There are 12 residues in the CDR3.

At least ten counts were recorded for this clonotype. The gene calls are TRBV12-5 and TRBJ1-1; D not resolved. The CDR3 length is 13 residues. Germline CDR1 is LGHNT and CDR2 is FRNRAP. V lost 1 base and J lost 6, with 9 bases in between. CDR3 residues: CASGLDSEPEAFF. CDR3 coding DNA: TGTGCTAGTGGTTTGGACAGTGAGCCTGAAGCTTTCTTT.